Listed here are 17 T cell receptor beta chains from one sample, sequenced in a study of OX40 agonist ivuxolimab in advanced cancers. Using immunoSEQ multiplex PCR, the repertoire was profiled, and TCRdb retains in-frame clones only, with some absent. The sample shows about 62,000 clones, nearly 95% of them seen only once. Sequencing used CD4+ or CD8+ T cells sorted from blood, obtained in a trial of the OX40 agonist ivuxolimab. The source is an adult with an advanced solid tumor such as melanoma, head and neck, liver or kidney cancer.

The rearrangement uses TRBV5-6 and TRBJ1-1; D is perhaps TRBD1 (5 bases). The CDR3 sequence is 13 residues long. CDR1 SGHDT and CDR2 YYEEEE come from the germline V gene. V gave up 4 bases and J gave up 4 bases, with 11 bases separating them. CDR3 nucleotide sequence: TGTGCCAGCAGCGCACCGGGGGGCACTGAAGCTTTCTTT. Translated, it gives CASSAPGGTEAFF.

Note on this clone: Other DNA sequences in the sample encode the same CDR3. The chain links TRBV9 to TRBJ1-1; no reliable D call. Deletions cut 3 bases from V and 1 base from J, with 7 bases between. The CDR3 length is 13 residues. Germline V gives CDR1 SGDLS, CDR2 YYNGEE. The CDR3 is CASSAGPNTEAFF. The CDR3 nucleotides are TGTGCCAGCAGCGCCGGACCGAACACTGAAGCTTTCTTT.

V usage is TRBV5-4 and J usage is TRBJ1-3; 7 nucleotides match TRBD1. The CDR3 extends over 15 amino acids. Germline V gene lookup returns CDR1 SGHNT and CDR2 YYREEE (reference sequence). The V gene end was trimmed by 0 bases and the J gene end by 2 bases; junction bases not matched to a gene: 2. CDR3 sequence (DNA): TGTGCCAGCAGCTTGGACAGGGGAGCTGGAAACACCATATATTTT. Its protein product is CASSLDRGAGNTIYF.

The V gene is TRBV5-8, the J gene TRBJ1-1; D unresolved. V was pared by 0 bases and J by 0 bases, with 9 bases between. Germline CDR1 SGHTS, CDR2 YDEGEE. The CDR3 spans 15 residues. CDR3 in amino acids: CASSLVPHMNTEAFF. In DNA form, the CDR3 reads TGTGCCAGCAGCTTGGTCCCACACATGAACACTGAAGCTTTCTTT.

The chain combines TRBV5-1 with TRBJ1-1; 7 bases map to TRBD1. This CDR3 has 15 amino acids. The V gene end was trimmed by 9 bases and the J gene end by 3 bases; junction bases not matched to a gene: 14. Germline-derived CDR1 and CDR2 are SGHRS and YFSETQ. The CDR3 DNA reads TGCGCCAAAGTCCGCCAGGGGGAAGGGTACACTGAAGCTTTCTTT. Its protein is CAKVRQGEGYTEAFF.

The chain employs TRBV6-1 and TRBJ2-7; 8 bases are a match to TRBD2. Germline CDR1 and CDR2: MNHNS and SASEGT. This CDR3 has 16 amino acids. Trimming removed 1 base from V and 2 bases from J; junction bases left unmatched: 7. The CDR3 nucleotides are TGTGCCAGCAGTGAAGGGGTGGCGGGAGGACCCTACGAGCAGTACTTC. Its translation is CASSEGVAGGPYEQYF.

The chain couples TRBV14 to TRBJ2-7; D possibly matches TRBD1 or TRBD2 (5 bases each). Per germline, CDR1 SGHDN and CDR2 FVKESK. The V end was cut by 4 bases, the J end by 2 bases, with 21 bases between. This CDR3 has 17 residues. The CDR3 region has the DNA TGTGCCAGCAGCCCTGGTCCTCAGGGAGAACGTCCCTACGAGCAGTACTTC. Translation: CASSPGPQGERPYEQYF.

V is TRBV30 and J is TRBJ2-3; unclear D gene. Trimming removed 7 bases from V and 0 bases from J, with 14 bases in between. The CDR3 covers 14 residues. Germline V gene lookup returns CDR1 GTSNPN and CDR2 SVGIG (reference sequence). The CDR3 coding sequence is TGTGCCTTGGGGTGGGTTACTAGCACAGATACGCAGTATTTT. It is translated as CALGWVTSTDTQYF.

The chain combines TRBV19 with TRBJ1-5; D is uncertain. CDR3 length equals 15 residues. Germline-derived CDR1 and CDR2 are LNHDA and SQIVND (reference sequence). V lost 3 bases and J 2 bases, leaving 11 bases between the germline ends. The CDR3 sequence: CASSIRGGGNQPQHF. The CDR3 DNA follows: TGTGCCAGTAGTATTCGGGGAGGAGGCAATCAGCCCCAGCATTTT.

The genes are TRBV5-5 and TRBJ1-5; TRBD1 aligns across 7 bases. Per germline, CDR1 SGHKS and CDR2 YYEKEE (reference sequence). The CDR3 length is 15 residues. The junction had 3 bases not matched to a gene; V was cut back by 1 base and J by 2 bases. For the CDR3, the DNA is TGTGCCAGCAGCTTGACAGGGGATCGCAATCAGCCCCAGCATTTT. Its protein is CASSLTGDRNQPQHF.

Here the CDR3 DNA reads TGTGCCAGCAGCCCACGGGGGTTCAATGAGCAGTTCTTC. This codes for CASSPRGFNEQFF. The chain recombines TRBV11-3 with TRBJ2-1, with D perhaps matching TRBD2 (6 bases). Germline V gene lookup returns CDR1 SGHNT and CDR2 YENEEA. The V and J ends lost 5 bases and 6 bases respectively, with 11 bases between them. This CDR3 comprises 13 residues.

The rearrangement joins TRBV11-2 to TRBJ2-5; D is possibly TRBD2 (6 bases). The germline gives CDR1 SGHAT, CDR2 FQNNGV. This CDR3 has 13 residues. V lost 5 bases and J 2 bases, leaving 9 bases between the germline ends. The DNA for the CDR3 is TGTGCCAGCAGCCGACTAGTACAAGAGACCCAGTACTTC. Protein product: CASSRLVQETQYF.

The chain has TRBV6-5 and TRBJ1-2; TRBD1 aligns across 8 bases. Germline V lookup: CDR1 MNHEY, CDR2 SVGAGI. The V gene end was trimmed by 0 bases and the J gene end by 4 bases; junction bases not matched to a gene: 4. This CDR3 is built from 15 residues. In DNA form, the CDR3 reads TGTGCCAGCAGTTACTCGATCGGGACAGGCTATGGCTACACCTTC. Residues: CASSYSIGTGYGYTF.

The CDR3 region is CASSMGISYNSPLHF. CDR3 in DNA: TGTGCCAGTAGTATGGGGATCTCCTATAATTCACCCCTCCACTTT. The genes are TRBV19 and TRBJ1-6; D call uncertain. This CDR3 is built from 15 residues. Trimming removed 3 bases from V and 0 bases from J, with 6 bases in between. Germline values: CDR1 LNHDA, CDR2 SQIVND (reference sequence).

The CDR3 DNA sequence: TGTGCCAGCAGCGCCTCGTTTTCTAACGGGGGGCTCGAGCAGTACTTC. Encoded protein: CASSASFSNGGLEQYF. The chain employs TRBV9 and TRBJ2-7; a weak D match, TRBD2 (7 bases). V shed 3 bases and J shed 6 bases, with 22 bases lying between them. The CDR3 sequence is 16 residues long. Germline CDR1 SGDLS, CDR2 YYNGEE.

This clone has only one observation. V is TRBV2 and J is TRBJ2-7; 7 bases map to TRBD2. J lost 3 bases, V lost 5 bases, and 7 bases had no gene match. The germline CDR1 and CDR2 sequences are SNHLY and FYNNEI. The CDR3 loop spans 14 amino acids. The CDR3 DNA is TGTGCCAGCAGTTCGAGCGGGATAGGCTACGAGCAGTACTTC. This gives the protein CASSSSGIGYEQYF.

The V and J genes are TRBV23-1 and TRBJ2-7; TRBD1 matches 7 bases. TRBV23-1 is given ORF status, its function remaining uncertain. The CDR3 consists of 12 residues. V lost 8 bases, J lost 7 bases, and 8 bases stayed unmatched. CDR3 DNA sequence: TGCGCCAGCGGACGACAGGGCCTGGAGCAGTACTTC. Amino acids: CASGRQGLEQYF.